The clone carrying this T cell receptor (beta chain) counts as medium-sized. The data were taken from a study of control samples from healthy donors and cancer patients. Clones were read by immunoSEQ multiplex PCR, and TCRdb kept only the in-frame ones, dropping some. The data contain 90,000 to 120,000 clones, around four fifths of them singletons. Germline V gene data show CDR1 as LNHDA and CDR2 as SQIVND (reference sequence). Trimming took 1 base from V and 2 from J, leaving 9 bases between them. CDR3 length: 15 amino acids. The sequencing sample was made of blood. The TCR originated in a man between 18 and 29 years old in good health. This sequence joins TRBV19 and TRBJ1-3; D remains ambiguous. CDR3 sequence (DNA): TGTGCCAGTAGTATAGCCGACGGGACTGGAAACACCATATATTTT. Its protein is CASSIADGTGNTIYF.